This is a list of T cell receptor beta chains from one sample in a study of identical twins. Each CDR3 protein is one row after TCRdb ran MiXCR on the 5' RACE reads. This repertoire shows hundreds of thousands of distinct CDR3 sequences, less than 10% found once; its top ten account for approximately 0.96%. These data also formed part of another study, on yellow fever vaccine responses in identical twins.

The sample taken for sequencing was PBMCs. The receptors shown here come from a woman younger than 35 in good health. CDR3s include the opening cysteine and the closing phenylalanine or tryptophan. The D gene is left open where the match is weak. The size of a clone is reported for some rows only, either as once, few or many, or as a class for expanded clones.

D	size	J	V	CDR3	DNA
NA	few	TRBJ2-7	TRBV15	CATSRDSSPSYEQYF	TGTGCCACCAGCAGAGATAGTAGTCCCTCCTACGAGCAGTACTTC
TRBD1	many	TRBJ2-5	TRBV29-1	CSIRITGGETQYF	TGCAGCATACGGATAACAGGGGGAGAGACCCAGTACTTC
NA	many	TRBJ2-1	TRBV11-2	CASSFSTEQFF	TGTGCCAGCAGCTTTTCTACTGAGCAGTTCTTC
TRBD2	NA	TRBJ2-7	TRBV20-1	CSARLAVGYEQYF	TGCAGTGCTAGACTAGCGGTGGGCTACGAGCAGTACTTC
NA	NA	TRBJ2-5	TRBV7-6	CASSLRVFGGEETQYF	TGTGCCAGCAGCCTAAGGGTTTTCGGAGGGGAAGAGACCCAGTACTTC
NA	NA	TRBJ2-3	TRBV30	CAWSDTDTQYF	TGTGCCTGGAGTGACACAGATACGCAGTATTTT
NA	few	TRBJ2-7	TRBV9	CASSVAGKDEQYF	TGTGCCAGCAGCGTCGCGGGAAAGGACGAGCAGTACTTC
NA	NA	TRBJ2-2	TRBV25-1	CASSEWASTGELFF	TGTGCCAGCAGTGAATGGGCGTCGACCGGGGAGCTGTTTTTT
TRBD1	NA	TRBJ2-6	TRBV7-8	CASSFFGTGTSGANVLTF	TGTGCCAGCAGCTTCTTCGGGACAGGGACCTCTGGGGCCAACGTCCTGACTTTC
NA	NA	TRBJ2-1	TRBV6-5	CASSYARSRGRDEQFF	TGTGCCAGCAGTTACGCGAGATCGAGGGGGAGGGATGAGCAGTTCTTC
NA	NA	TRBJ1-5	TRBV6-5	CASSYVSGNQPQHF	TGTGCCAGCAGTTACGTTTCGGGCAATCAGCCCCAGCATTTT
NA	few	TRBJ2-3	TRBV20-1	CSASDGGPTDTQYF	TGCAGTGCTAGCGACGGGGGACCCACAGATACGCAGTATTTT
NA	NA	TRBJ2-1	TRBV27	CASSPTSWNEQFF	TGTGCCAGCAGTCCCACTAGCTGGAATGAGCAGTTCTTC
TRBD2	NA	TRBJ2-3	TRBV7-3	CASSLYGGGAPDTQYF	TGTGCCAGCAGCTTATACGGCGGGGGGGCCCCAGATACGCAGTATTTT
TRBD1	many	TRBJ2-2	TRBV5-5	CASTIQGAGGELFF	TGTGCCAGCACCATTCAGGGGGCAGGCGGGGAGCTGTTTTTT
NA	many	TRBJ2-3	TRBV5-6	CASRIRGTDTQYF	TGTGCCAGCAGGATCCGGGGCACAGATACGCAGTATTTT
NA	NA	TRBJ2-1	TRBV18	CASSPQGGSTYNEQFF	TGTGCCAGCTCACCCCAGGGGGGCTCTACCTACAATGAGCAGTTCTTC
NA	NA	TRBJ2-3	TRBV20-1	CSATSPREQYF	TGCAGTGCTACGAGCCCGAGGGAGCAGTATTTT
NA	NA	TRBJ2-1	TRBV6-2/TRBV6-3	CASSYSIRGRGYNEQFF	TGTGCCAGCAGTTACTCGATAAGGGGCCGAGGCTACAATGAGCAGTTCTTC
NA	NA	TRBJ2-7	TRBV20-1	CSARDILTWNFHEQYF	TGCAGTGCTAGAGATATTTTGACATGGAATTTCCACGAGCAGTACTTC
NA	NA	TRBJ2-3	TRBV4-2	CASSLPTDGADTQYF	TGTGCCAGCAGTCTACCAACGGATGGCGCAGATACGCAGTATTTT
NA	few	TRBJ2-1	TRBV25-1	CASRQSNKQFF	TGTGCCAGCAGGCAGTCTAATAAGCAGTTCTTC
TRBD2	few	TRBJ2-1	TRBV6-5	CASSYSILGLAANEQFF	TGTGCCAGCAGTTACTCGATTCTTGGACTAGCTGCTAATGAGCAGTTCTTC
TRBD1	NA	TRBJ2-3	TRBV20-1	CSASDRGEADTQYF	TGCAGTGCTAGTGACAGGGGAGAAGCAGATACGCAGTATTTT
NA	few	TRBJ1-5	TRBV12-3/TRBV12-4	CASSFSGVSNQPQHF	TGTGCCAGCAGTTTCAGTGGGGTTAGCAATCAGCCCCAGCATTTT
NA	NA	TRBJ2-7	TRBV29-1	CSAIDGGLYEQYF	TGCAGCGCCATCGATGGGGGACTCTACGAGCAGTACTTC
NA	few	TRBJ1-1	TRBV28	CASTRPTNTEAFF	TGTGCCAGCACCCGGCCAACTAACACTGAAGCTTTCTTT
NA	many	TRBJ2-7	TRBV6-5	CASSTTGSEQYF	TGTGCCAGCAGTACCACCGGGAGCGAGCAGTACTTC
NA	many	TRBJ2-7	TRBV10-3	CAISAGKFYEQYF	TGTGCCATCAGTGCTGGGAAGTTCTACGAGCAGTACTTC
NA	many	TRBJ2-3	TRBV20-1	CSARRGAADTQYF	TGCAGTGCTAGACGGGGGGCCGCAGATACGCAGTATTTT
TRBD2	few	TRBJ2-7	TRBV4-3	CASSKGRETSYEQYF	TGCGCCAGCAGCAAAGGGCGGGAGACCTCCTACGAGCAGTACTTC
TRBD2	once	TRBJ2-3	TRBV5-1	CASSWTSGEGTSTDTQYF	TGCGCCAGCAGCTGGACTAGCGGGGAGGGAACTAGCACAGATACGCAGTATTTT
TRBD2	NA	TRBJ2-5	TRBV7-2	CASSTAGGSPETQYF	TGTGCCAGCAGCACAGCGGGGGGGAGCCCAGAGACCCAGTACTTC
NA	many	TRBJ1-1	TRBV5-6	CASSAAGWAEAFF	TGTGCCAGCAGTGCAGCAGGGTGGGCTGAAGCTTTCTTT
NA	few	TRBJ1-1	TRBV6-2/TRBV6-3	CASGFFRADTEAFF	TGTGCCAGCGGGTTTTTTAGAGCGGACACTGAAGCTTTCTTT
NA	NA	TRBJ2-2	TRBV27	CASKVGYTGELFF	TGTGCCAGCAAGGTCGGATACACCGGGGAGCTGTTTTTT
NA	many	TRBJ2-1	TRBV29-1	CSVDPSSYNEQFF	TGCAGCGTTGATCCCAGCTCCTACAATGAGCAGTTCTTC
NA	NA	TRBJ1-1	TRBV9	CASSIAPGDWSEAFF	TGTGCCAGCAGCATCGCCCCAGGGGATTGGTCTGAAGCTTTCTTT
TRBD2	many	TRBJ2-3	TRBV24-1	CATSEERGPATDTQYF	TGTGCCACCAGTGAGGAGCGGGGTCCTGCCACAGATACGCAGTATTTT
TRBD1	NA	TRBJ2-1	TRBV20-1	CSAAPQRSDRAPYNEQFF	TGCAGTGCTGCTCCCCAAAGATCGGACAGGGCCCCTTACAATGAGCAGTTCTTC
NA	many	TRBJ2-1	TRBV12-3/TRBV12-4	CASSQQGVRYEQFF	TGTGCCAGCAGTCAACAGGGCGTTAGGTATGAGCAGTTCTTC
NA	few	TRBJ2-5	TRBV7-9	CASSREGQWETQYF	TGTGCCAGCAGCCGCGAGGGACAATGGGAGACCCAGTACTTC
NA	NA	TRBJ2-5	TRBV20-1	CSARDGRASPETQYF	TGCAGTGCTAGAGATGGCAGGGCTAGCCCAGAGACCCAGTACTTC
NA	many	TRBJ2-3	TRBV12-3/TRBV12-4	CASIPRGTSTDTQYF	TGTGCCAGCATCCCCAGGGGGACTAGCACAGATACGCAGTATTTT
NA	many	TRBJ2-5	TRBV29-1	CSVEEHGANF	TGCAGCGTTGAAGAGCATGGAGCCAACTTC